Listed below are T cell receptor beta chains from one sample, sequenced in a study of shared clonotypes between healthy human individuals. Clones were sequenced by immunoSEQ multiplex PCR, and TCRdb holds only the in-frame ones, with some missing. The sample has about 530,000 clones; roughly 85% are singletons. Specimen: PBMCs. Every receptor here comes from a woman aged 40 to 50 in good health. Some clones in this sample may be carry-over from other donors' samples. Both conserved end residues are trimmed from each CDR3.

v_gene	j_gene	CDR3aa
TRBV18	TRBJ2-5	ASSPEETQY
TRBV5-1	TRBJ1-2	ASSDKDRGLDYGYT
TRBV5-1	TRBJ2-1	ASSLGLAGVEF
TRBV7-2	TRBJ2-7	ASSPTWGDYEQY
TRBV6-1	TRBJ1-1	ASSAIRGALNTEAF
TRBV5-6	TRBJ2-7	ASSGGDYRYEQY
TRBV7-9	TRBJ2-3	ASSLGGGRVSTQY
TRBV20-1	TRBJ2-1	SARPEGEQF
TRBV28	TRBJ2-5	ASSLPTGEETQY
TRBV7-2	TRBJ2-5	ASSLMSGRWETQY
TRBV11-2	TRBJ2-2	ASSRQGAYTGELF
TRBV29-1	TRBJ2-1	SVGRGLPYNEQF
TRBV2	TRBJ2-3	ASSGATGEDTQY
TRBV21-1	TRBJ1-5	ASSKRGYSNQPQH
TRBV7-2	TRBJ2-7	ASSPTGTWYEQY